A selection of T cell receptor beta chains follows, all from one sample in a study of OX40 agonist ivuxolimab in advanced cancers. Using immunoSEQ multiplex PCR, the repertoire was profiled, and TCRdb retains in-frame clones only, with some absent. This sample has around 67,000 clones; about 85% occur once, and the top ten carry approximately 1.3%. The sample was CD4+ or CD8+ T cells sorted from blood, taken in a trial of the OX40 agonist ivuxolimab. The receptors come from an adult with an advanced solid tumor such as melanoma, head and neck, liver or kidney cancer. Each CDR3 is given with its conserved first and last residue. The D gene is left open where the match is weak. Not all rows give a size; the values are once, few, many and, for expanded clones, a class.

J | V | size | D | DNA | CDR3
TRBJ2-6 | TRBV5-1 | NA | NA | TGCGCCAGCAGCTTCGACCCTAATGGGGCCAACGTCCTGACTTTC | CASSFDPNGANVLTF
TRBJ2-7 | TRBV30 | NA | TRBD2 | TGTGCCTGGAGTCCCACTAGCGGGGAAAGGAGGCAGTACTTC | CAWSPTSGERRQYF
TRBJ1-4 | TRBV2 | NA | NA | TGTGCCACCGCGGAGGGAGGAAACGAAAAACTGTTTTTT | CATAEGGNEKLFF
TRBJ2-5 | TRBV19 | NA | NA | TGTGCCAGTAGTATTTCTAGTGCCCAAGAGACCCAGTACTTC | CASSISSAQETQYF
TRBJ2-7 | TRBV19 | NA | TRBD1 | TGTGCCAGTAACCATGTGGGGACAGGGTCCGACGAGCAGTACTTC | CASNHVGTGSDEQYF
TRBJ2-7 | TRBV28 | NA | TRBD2 | TGTGCCAGCAGTTTACTAGCGGGAGTATACGAGCAGTACTTC | CASSLLAGVYEQYF
TRBJ2-2 | TRBV9 | NA | NA | TGTGCCAGCAGCGTAGTCCAAGGGGGTTTTACCGGGGAGCTGTTTTTT | CASSVVQGGFTGELFF
TRBJ2-2 | TRBV5-1 | NA | TRBD1 | TGCGCCAGCAGCTTAGGACAGGGGGCGAGCACCGGGGAGCTGTTTTTT | CASSLGQGASTGELFF
TRBJ2-3 | TRBV7-9 | NA | NA | TGTGCCAGCAGCTTAATAGCGTCTGGGGATACGCAGTATTTT | CASSLIASGDTQYF
TRBJ2-3 | TRBV9 | NA | TRBD2 | TGTGCCAGCAGCGTAGGTAGTAGCGGGAGGGTCCTTCGAGAGATAGATACGCAGTATTTT | CASSVGSSGRVLREIDTQYF
TRBJ2-2 | TRBV7-2 | NA | TRBD2 | TGTGCCAGCAGCTCCGGCCGGACTAGTCGCACCGGGGAGCTGTTTTTT | CASSSGRTSRTGELFF
TRBJ2-1 | TRBV11-3 | NA | NA | TGTGCCAGCAGCACGGGACTGGGGAATGAGCAGTTCTTC | CASSTGLGNEQFF
TRBJ1-5 | TRBV2 | NA | NA | TGTGCCAGCAGGGATACAGGGAGATATAGCAATCAGCCCCAGCATTTT | CASRDTGRYSNQPQHF
TRBJ1-2 | TRBV27 | NA | TRBD1 | TGTGTCAGCAGTCCCGGGACAGGAGCCGGCGGCTACACCTTC | CVSSPGTGAGGYTF
TRBJ2-2 | TRBV7-6 | NA | TRBD2 | TGTGCCAGCAGCTTAAAGGGCGGGAGTTCGGGCACCGGGGAGCTGTTTTTT | CASSLKGGSSGTGELFF
TRBJ1-2 | TRBV6-5 | NA | NA | TGTGCCAGCAGGCAGGACACTAACTATGGCTACACCTTC | CASRQDTNYGYTF
TRBJ2-4 | TRBV4-2 | NA | TRBD2 | TGTGCCAGCAGTCTGACTAGCGGGATACAAAACATTCAGTACTTC | CASSLTSGIQNIQYF
TRBJ2-1 | TRBV29-1 | NA | NA | TGCAGCGTCCCGGACAGGGGTTCTAGCGGGGGAAAATACAATGAGCAGTTCTTC | CSVPDRGSSGGKYNEQFF
TRBJ1-3 | TRBV12-5 | NA | NA | TGTGCTAGTGGTTTGGTAGTGGGTTTGGACTCTGGAAACACCATATATTTT | CASGLVVGLDSGNTIYF
TRBJ2-2 | TRBV2 | NA | TRBD2 | TGTGCCAGCGGGGCCGCCAGTAGCGGGAGACTGGGCACCGGGGAGCTGTTTTTT | CASGAASSGRLGTGELFF
TRBJ1-4 | TRBV30 | NA | TRBD1 | TGTGCCTGGAGTGGACAGGGTTTCGAAAAACTGTTTTTT | CAWSGQGFEKLFF
TRBJ1-2 | TRBV18 | NA | TRBD1 | TGTGCCAGCTCACCCATCCGGGACAGTTTCTTAGATGGCTACACCTTC | CASSPIRDSFLDGYTF
TRBJ2-3 | TRBV5-4 | medium-sized | TRBD2 | TGTGCCAGCAGCCCCCTAGCGGGAGGGACGGGGGGCACAGATACGCAGTATTTT | CASSPLAGGTGGTDTQYF
TRBJ2-2 | TRBV5-1 | NA | NA | TGCGCCAGCAGCCTGGGGGTAGAGGGCGGGGAGCTGTTTTTT | CASSLGVEGGELFF
TRBJ1-4 | TRBV15 | NA | TRBD1 | TGTGCCACCAGCAGGGGCGGACAGGGGGCTAATGAAAAACTGTTTTTT | CATSRGGQGANEKLFF
TRBJ2-7 | TRBV6-5 | few | NA | TGTGCCAGCAGTTACTCGACAGCCTCCTACGAGCAGTACTTC | CASSYSTASYEQYF
TRBJ2-2 | TRBV9 | NA | TRBD2 | TGTGCCAGCGCTACCGGGGCGGGAGTGACCGGGGAGCTGTTTTTT | CASATGAGVTGELFF
TRBJ2-4 | TRBV10-1 | NA | NA | TGCGCCAGCAGTGAGTCGGGGGCAACCAAAAACATTCAGTACTTC | CASSESGATKNIQYF
TRBJ1-5 | TRBV6-5 | NA | TRBD1 | TGTGCCAGCAGTTTCAGGGGGAATAGCAATCAGCCCCAGCATTTT | CASSFRGNSNQPQHF
TRBJ2-5 | TRBV4-3 | NA | TRBD2 | TGCGCCAGCAGCCAAGATAGCGGCGGGGGGTACCAAGAGACCCAGTACTTC | CASSQDSGGGYQETQYF
TRBJ2-7 | TRBV6-5 | NA | NA | TGTGCCAGCAGTAACCCGACAGTATCCTACGAGCAGTACTTC | CASSNPTVSYEQYF
TRBJ1-2 | TRBV6-6 | NA | NA | TGTGCCAGCAGATCCGGACAGCAAAGGATGGTACGCTACACCTTC | CASRSGQQRMVRYTF
TRBJ1-5 | TRBV5-5 | NA | TRBD1 | TGTGCCAGCAGTCCTGACAGGGCGAGCAATCAGCCCCAGCATTTT | CASSPDRASNQPQHF
TRBJ2-6 | TRBV9 | once | NA | TGTGCCAGCAGCGTACGGGGGCTATCTGGGGCCAACGTCCTGACTTTC | CASSVRGLSGANVLTF
TRBJ2-5 | TRBV7-9 | NA | TRBD1 | TGTGCCAGCAGCTTAGAGGGGGGACAGGGAGAGACCCAGTACTTC | CASSLEGGQGETQYF
TRBJ2-5 | TRBV5-6 | NA | TRBD2 | TGTGCCAGCAGCCAGGGACTAGCGGGAAGCCTATTGACCCAGTACTTC | CASSQGLAGSLLTQYF
TRBJ1-4 | TRBV27 | NA | NA | TGTGCCAGCAGTTTATTAGGGGGGGCGGAAAAACTGTTTTTT | CASSLLGGAEKLFF
TRBJ2-3 | TRBV19 | NA | NA | TGTGCCAGTAGTAGGGACACAGATACGCAGTATTTT | CASSRDTDTQYF
TRBJ1-2 | TRBV6-6 | once | NA | TGTGCCAGCAGCCAGAGGGACGGCTATGGCTACACCTTC | CASSQRDGYGYTF
TRBJ2-2 | TRBV7-2 | NA | NA | TGTGCCAGCAGCCGCGGGGGACAGGCGGGAACCGGGGAGCTGTTTTTT | CASSRGGQAGTGELFF
TRBJ2-3 | TRBV7-2 | NA | TRBD2 | TGTGCCAGCAGCTTAAGCGGGAGGGAAGGAATTTCCACAGATACGCAGTATTTT | CASSLSGREGISTDTQYF
TRBJ1-1 | TRBV29-1 | few | TRBD1 | TGCAGCGTTCACCGGGACAGGGGCACTGAAGCTTTCTTT | CSVHRDRGTEAFF
TRBJ1-4 | TRBV30 | NA | NA | TGTGCCTGGAAAACAACTAATGAAAAACTGTTTTTT | CAWKTTNEKLFF
TRBJ2-2 | TRBV2 | NA | NA | TGTGCCAGCTATTACCCGAACACCGGGGAGCTGTTTTTT | CASYYPNTGELFF
TRBJ2-5 | TRBV7-8 | NA | TRBD2 | TGTGCCAGCAGCCTCTCTAGCGGGAGGGCCCAAGAGACCCAGTACTTC | CASSLSSGRAQETQYF
TRBJ1-2 | TRBV13 | NA | TRBD1 | TGTGCCAGCAGCATACAGGGGGCCGGAAACTATGGCTACACCTTC | CASSIQGAGNYGYTF
TRBJ1-5 | TRBV19 | NA | TRBD1 | TGTGCCAGTACCGAGACAGGGCGTCGAGATCAGCCCCAGCATTTT | CASTETGRRDQPQHF
TRBJ2-1 | TRBV20-1 | NA | NA | TGCAGTGCTAGACATCGGGGTCAGTTCTTC | CSARHRGQFF
TRBJ2-7 | TRBV6-1 | NA | NA | TGTGCCAGCAGACAACGCAGTTACGAGCAGTACTTC | CASRQRSYEQYF
TRBJ2-7 | TRBV5-6 | NA | NA | TGTGCCAGCAGTGGGGAGGGGGCGGGGAGCTCCTACGAGCAGTACTTC | CASSGEGAGSSYEQYF
TRBJ1-3 | TRBV4-2 | NA | NA | TGTGCCAGCAGCAAGACAGCCTCTGGAAACACCATATATTTT | CASSKTASGNTIYF